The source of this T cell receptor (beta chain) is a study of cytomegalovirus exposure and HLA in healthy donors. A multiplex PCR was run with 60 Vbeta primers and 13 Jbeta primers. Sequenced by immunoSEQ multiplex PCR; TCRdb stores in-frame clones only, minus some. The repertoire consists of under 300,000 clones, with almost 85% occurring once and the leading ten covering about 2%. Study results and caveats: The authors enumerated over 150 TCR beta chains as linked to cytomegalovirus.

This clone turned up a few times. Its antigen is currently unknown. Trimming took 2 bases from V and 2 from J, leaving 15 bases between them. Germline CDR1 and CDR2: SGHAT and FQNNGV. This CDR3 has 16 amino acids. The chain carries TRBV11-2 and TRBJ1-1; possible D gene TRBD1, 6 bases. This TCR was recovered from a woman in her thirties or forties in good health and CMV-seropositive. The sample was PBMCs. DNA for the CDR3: TGTGCCAGCAGCTTAAGTATACGGGACATTAACACTGAAGCTTTCTTT. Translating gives CASSLSIRDINTEAFF.